This TCR beta chain appears in the sequencing data of a study of PD-1 blockade in mismatch repair-deficient tumors. Study conclusions and caveats: Tumor-resident clones, often absent from pretreatment blood, expanded after pembrolizumab and then contracted.

The CDR3 has 13 amino acids. The germline V and J ends were trimmed by 7 bases and 2 bases, with 14 bases remaining between them. Per germline, CDR1 GTSNPN and CDR2 SVGIG (reference sequence). PCR or immunohistochemistry showed mismatch repair deficiency in every enrolled patient. Details on this clone: Its target is not known.

Data came from immunoSEQ multiplex PCR; TCRdb stores just in-frame clones and leaves some out. The repertoire includes 75,000 to 80,000 clones, roughly 80% of them detected once, and around 5.5% sits in the top ten. Sequences were derived from peripheral blood, sampled 44 weeks after starting pembrolizumab. This chain joins TRBV30 and TRBJ1-1; maybe TRBD1 (5 bases). This TCR came from an adult with mismatch repair-deficient cancer. The DNA for the CDR3 is TGTGCCTCCCGCGTGGGGGAAAACACTGAAGCTTTCTTT. It translates to CASRVGENTEAFF.